A selection of T cell receptor beta chains follows, all from one sample in a study of T cell changes during pregnancy in multiple sclerosis. Here immunoSEQ multiplex PCR was the method, and the copy in TCRdb shows in-frame clones only, minus some. The sample shows around 68,000 clones, around nine tenths of them seen only once. The material sequenced was CD4+ T cells from peripheral blood mononuclear cells, taken before pregnancy. All receptors derive from a female donor with multiple sclerosis, enrolled in a pregnancy study. CDR3s include the opening cysteine and the closing phenylalanine or tryptophan. Each record gives: clone size, D gene, J gene, CDR3 length, V gene, CDR3 protein, CDR3 DNA. The D gene is left open where the match is weak. Clone sizes are given selectively: once, few, many, or a class where the clone is expanded.

clone_size: NA; d_call: TRBD2; j_call: TRBJ2-1; cdr3_length: 19; v_call: TRBV27; cdr3_aa: CASPPFGGSFVCSYNEQFF; cdr3_nt: TGTGCCAGCCCCCCTTTCGGCGGGAGCTTCGTATGCTCCTACAATGAGCAGTTCTTC
clone_size: NA; d_call: TRBD1; j_call: TRBJ2-5; cdr3_length: 15; v_call: TRBV9; cdr3_aa: CASSATTGGGETQYF; cdr3_nt: TGTGCCAGCAGCGCAACCACAGGGGGCGGGGAGACCCAGTACTTC
clone_size: NA; d_call: NA; j_call: TRBJ1-4; cdr3_length: 13; v_call: TRBV7-2; cdr3_aa: CASSPRVGEKLFF; cdr3_nt: TGTGCCAGCAGCCCCCGGGTCGGTGAAAAACTGTTTTTT
clone_size: NA; d_call: TRBD2; j_call: TRBJ2-1; cdr3_length: 15; v_call: TRBV15; cdr3_aa: CATSRGSSGSDEQFF; cdr3_nt: TGTGCCACCAGCAGAGGTTCGAGCGGGAGCGATGAGCAGTTCTTC
clone_size: once; d_call: TRBD1; j_call: TRBJ1-5; cdr3_length: 15; v_call: TRBV7-2; cdr3_aa: CASSYKGQGNQPQHF; cdr3_nt: TGTGCCAGCAGCTACAAGGGACAGGGCAATCAGCCCCAGCATTTT
clone_size: NA; d_call: NA; j_call: TRBJ2-3; cdr3_length: 16; v_call: TRBV15; cdr3_aa: CATSRQSWGGTDTQYF; cdr3_nt: TGTGCCACCAGCAGACAAAGTTGGGGGGGCACAGATACGCAGTATTTT
clone_size: NA; d_call: NA; j_call: TRBJ1-2; cdr3_length: 15; v_call: TRBV7-9; cdr3_aa: CASSQTGLGNYGYTF; cdr3_nt: TGTGCCAGCAGCCAAACAGGGTTGGGTAACTATGGCTACACCTTC
clone_size: once; d_call: NA; j_call: TRBJ1-5; cdr3_length: 12; v_call: TRBV6-6; cdr3_aa: CASTTGNQPQHF; cdr3_nt: TGTGCCAGCACCACGGGAAATCAGCCCCAGCATTTT
clone_size: NA; d_call: TRBD1; j_call: TRBJ2-7; cdr3_length: 15; v_call: TRBV5-1; cdr3_aa: CASSLETGGSYEQYF; cdr3_nt: TGCGCCAGCAGCTTAGAGACAGGGGGCTCCTACGAGCAGTACTTC
clone_size: NA; d_call: TRBD1; j_call: TRBJ2-5; cdr3_length: 11; v_call: TRBV19; cdr3_aa: CASSRGETQYF; cdr3_nt: TGTGCCAGTAGCAGGGGGGAGACCCAGTACTTC
clone_size: NA; d_call: NA; j_call: TRBJ2-1; cdr3_length: 14; v_call: TRBV9; cdr3_aa: CASSVGIGDNEQFF; cdr3_nt: TGTGCCAGCAGCGTAGGTATAGGGGATAATGAGCAGTTCTTC
clone_size: NA; d_call: TRBD2; j_call: TRBJ2-2; cdr3_length: 17; v_call: TRBV29-1; cdr3_aa: CSGRGVAGAPNTGELFF; cdr3_nt: TGCAGCGGCAGGGGGGTAGCGGGAGCTCCGAACACCGGGGAGCTGTTTTTT
clone_size: NA; d_call: NA; j_call: TRBJ2-4; cdr3_length: 13; v_call: TRBV5-1; cdr3_aa: CASSPRGENIQYF; cdr3_nt: TGCGCCAGCAGCCCCAGGGGGGAAAACATTCAGTACTTC
clone_size: NA; d_call: NA; j_call: TRBJ1-1; cdr3_length: 11; v_call: TRBV6-1; cdr3_aa: CASRLQGEAFF; cdr3_nt: TGTGCCAGCAGATTACAGGGTGAAGCTTTCTTT
clone_size: NA; d_call: TRBD1; j_call: TRBJ2-7; cdr3_length: 14; v_call: TRBV7-3; cdr3_aa: CASSPQTGDHEQYF; cdr3_nt: TGTGCCAGCAGCCCCCAGACAGGGGACCACGAGCAGTACTTC
clone_size: NA; d_call: NA; j_call: TRBJ2-5; cdr3_length: 17; v_call: TRBV5-1; cdr3_aa: CASSLSRQASRQETQYF; cdr3_nt: TGCGCCAGCAGCTTGTCCCGACAGGCGTCTAGACAAGAGACCCAGTACTTC
clone_size: NA; d_call: NA; j_call: TRBJ2-1; cdr3_length: 11; v_call: TRBV10-3; cdr3_aa: CAIRNYDEQFF; cdr3_nt: TGTGCCATCAGGAACTACGATGAGCAGTTCTTC
clone_size: NA; d_call: NA; j_call: TRBJ1-6; cdr3_length: 13; v_call: TRBV18; cdr3_aa: CASSLNYNSPLHF; cdr3_nt: TGTGCCAGCTCACTAAACTATAATTCACCCCTCCACTTT
clone_size: NA; d_call: TRBD1; j_call: TRBJ2-2; cdr3_length: 14; v_call: TRBV9; cdr3_aa: CASRGTGGSGELFF; cdr3_nt: TGTGCCAGCAGAGGGACAGGGGGCTCCGGGGAGCTGTTTTTT
clone_size: NA; d_call: NA; j_call: TRBJ1-5; cdr3_length: 16; v_call: TRBV28; cdr3_aa: CASSLWRQGGNQPQHF; cdr3_nt: TGTGCCAGCAGTTTATGGAGGCAGGGCGGCAATCAGCCCCAGCATTTT
clone_size: NA; d_call: NA; j_call: TRBJ2-2; cdr3_length: 15; v_call: TRBV11-2; cdr3_aa: CASSQTRAGSGELFF; cdr3_nt: TGTGCCAGCAGCCAGACTAGGGCGGGGTCCGGGGAGCTGTTTTTT
clone_size: NA; d_call: TRBD1; j_call: TRBJ2-1; cdr3_length: 15; v_call: TRBV29-1; cdr3_aa: CSVAGDRVFLNEQFF; cdr3_nt: TGCAGCGTTGCGGGGGACAGGGTCTTCCTCAATGAGCAGTTCTTC
clone_size: NA; d_call: TRBD1; j_call: TRBJ2-7; cdr3_length: 17; v_call: TRBV28; cdr3_aa: CASSLPTNGRGQYEQYF; cdr3_nt: TGTGCCAGCAGTTTACCGACCAACGGCAGGGGGCAATACGAGCAGTACTTC
clone_size: few; d_call: NA; j_call: TRBJ1-1; cdr3_length: 16; v_call: TRBV6-5; cdr3_aa: CASSYSSGVGNTEAFF; cdr3_nt: TGTGCCAGCAGTTACTCGTCAGGGGTCGGGAACACTGAAGCTTTCTTT
clone_size: NA; d_call: NA; j_call: TRBJ1-4; cdr3_length: 15; v_call: TRBV30; cdr3_aa: CAWSVGGATNEKLFF; cdr3_nt: TGTGCCTGGAGTGTAGGAGGTGCAACTAATGAAAAACTGTTTTTT
clone_size: NA; d_call: NA; j_call: TRBJ1-2; cdr3_length: 14; v_call: TRBV27; cdr3_aa: CASSPNRDNYGYTF; cdr3_nt: TGTGCCAGCAGCCCTAACAGGGATAACTATGGCTACACCTTC
clone_size: NA; d_call: TRBD2; j_call: TRBJ2-5; cdr3_length: 16; v_call: TRBV6-1; cdr3_aa: CASSEGLAEGQETQYF; cdr3_nt: TGTGCCAGCAGTGAAGGACTAGCGGAGGGACAAGAGACCCAGTACTTC
clone_size: NA; d_call: NA; j_call: TRBJ2-7; cdr3_length: 17; v_call: TRBV21-1; cdr3_aa: CASTVRKASGVPDEQYF; cdr3_nt: TGTGCCAGCACCGTACGGAAGGCTAGCGGGGTCCCGGACGAGCAGTACTTC
clone_size: NA; d_call: TRBD1; j_call: TRBJ1-3; cdr3_length: 15; v_call: TRBV6-1; cdr3_aa: CASSAQGAIGNTIYF; cdr3_nt: TGTGCCAGCAGTGCCCAGGGGGCAATCGGAAACACCATATATTTT
clone_size: NA; d_call: TRBD1; j_call: TRBJ2-7; cdr3_length: 15; v_call: TRBV7-6; cdr3_aa: CASSLETGPVYEQYF; cdr3_nt: TGTGCCAGCAGCTTAGAGACAGGGCCCGTTTACGAGCAGTACTTC
clone_size: NA; d_call: TRBD1; j_call: TRBJ2-5; cdr3_length: 15; v_call: TRBV10-3; cdr3_aa: CAIRGTGSFQETQYF; cdr3_nt: TGTGCCATCAGGGGGACAGGTTCCTTCCAAGAGACCCAGTACTTC
clone_size: NA; d_call: NA; j_call: TRBJ2-1; cdr3_length: 15; v_call: TRBV19; cdr3_aa: CASSIRVSSYNEQFF; cdr3_nt: TGTGCCAGTAGTATACGGGTCTCGTCCTACAATGAGCAGTTCTTC
clone_size: NA; d_call: TRBD1; j_call: TRBJ2-7; cdr3_length: 13; v_call: TRBV6-6; cdr3_aa: CATGQGSFYEQYF; cdr3_nt: TGTGCCACCGGACAGGGAAGTTTCTACGAGCAGTACTTC
clone_size: once; d_call: TRBD2; j_call: TRBJ2-7; cdr3_length: 14; v_call: TRBV6-6; cdr3_aa: CASSPPAGGAEQYF; cdr3_nt: TGTGCCAGCAGTCCCCCGGCGGGAGGAGCCGAGCAGTACTTC
clone_size: NA; d_call: NA; j_call: TRBJ1-2; cdr3_length: 12; v_call: TRBV28; cdr3_aa: CASSAARDGYTF; cdr3_nt: TGTGCCAGCAGTGCCGCCAGGGATGGCTACACCTTC
clone_size: NA; d_call: TRBD1; j_call: TRBJ1-1; cdr3_length: 14; v_call: TRBV5-4; cdr3_aa: CASRPGQGNTEAFF; cdr3_nt: TGTGCCAGCAGACCTGGACAGGGGAACACTGAAGCTTTCTTT
clone_size: NA; d_call: NA; j_call: TRBJ1-4; cdr3_length: 14; v_call: TRBV27; cdr3_aa: CASSFGIKYEKLFF; cdr3_nt: TGTGCCAGCAGTTTCGGGATCAAATATGAAAAACTGTTTTTT
clone_size: NA; d_call: NA; j_call: TRBJ1-5; cdr3_length: 18; v_call: TRBV30; cdr3_aa: CAWQVPTLTGYSNQPQHF; cdr3_nt: TGTGCCTGGCAAGTCCCCACCTTAACAGGGTATAGCAATCAGCCCCAGCATTTT
clone_size: NA; d_call: TRBD1; j_call: TRBJ1-1; cdr3_length: 13; v_call: TRBV6-5; cdr3_aa: CASRTGGNTEAFF; cdr3_nt: TGTGCCAGCAGAACAGGGGGCAACACTGAAGCTTTCTTT
clone_size: NA; d_call: TRBD1; j_call: TRBJ2-3; cdr3_length: 14; v_call: TRBV6-5; cdr3_aa: CASRGDRGIPTQYF; cdr3_nt: TGTGCCAGCAGGGGGGACAGGGGGATCCCTACGCAGTATTTT
clone_size: once; d_call: NA; j_call: TRBJ2-3; cdr3_length: 15; v_call: TRBV25-1; cdr3_aa: CASSFNAEITDTQYF; cdr3_nt: TGTGCCAGCAGTTTTAACGCGGAAATCACAGATACGCAGTATTTT
clone_size: NA; d_call: TRBD2; j_call: TRBJ2-3; cdr3_length: 19; v_call: TRBV7-8; cdr3_aa: CASSRPGLAVTAGTDTQYF; cdr3_nt: TGTGCCAGCAGCCGACCGGGACTAGCTGTCACGGCGGGCACAGATACGCAGTATTTT
clone_size: NA; d_call: TRBD1; j_call: TRBJ2-2; cdr3_length: 19; v_call: TRBV4-1; cdr3_aa: CASKSNLDRTGGQTGELFF; cdr3_nt: TGCGCCAGCAAGTCGAATCTGGATCGCACAGGGGGCCAGACCGGGGAGCTGTTTTTT
clone_size: NA; d_call: NA; j_call: TRBJ2-1; cdr3_length: 14; v_call: TRBV5-4; cdr3_aa: CASSSPRGGNEQFF; cdr3_nt: TGTGCCAGCAGCTCTCCCAGGGGTGGCAATGAGCAGTTCTTC
clone_size: once; d_call: TRBD1; j_call: TRBJ1-2; cdr3_length: 13; v_call: TRBV7-3; cdr3_aa: CASRGQGTDGYTF; cdr3_nt: TGTGCCAGCAGGGGACAGGGTACGGATGGCTACACCTTC
clone_size: NA; d_call: NA; j_call: TRBJ1-3; cdr3_length: 14; v_call: TRBV5-1; cdr3_aa: CASSLATGGNTIYF; cdr3_nt: TGCGCCAGCAGCTTGGCTACAGGAGGAAACACCATATATTTT
clone_size: few; d_call: TRBD1; j_call: TRBJ1-6; cdr3_length: 15; v_call: TRBV18; cdr3_aa: CASSPGAGGNSPLHF; cdr3_nt: TGTGCCAGCTCACCGGGGGCAGGGGGTAATTCACCCCTCCACTTT
clone_size: NA; d_call: TRBD1; j_call: TRBJ1-2; cdr3_length: 14; v_call: TRBV6-6; cdr3_aa: CASRSDSRQGARTF; cdr3_nt: TGTGCCAGCAGATCAGATTCCAGACAGGGGGCCCGCACCTTC
clone_size: NA; d_call: NA; j_call: TRBJ1-1; cdr3_length: 14; v_call: TRBV19; cdr3_aa: CASRFSTLNTEAFF; cdr3_nt: TGTGCCAGTAGATTCAGTACCTTGAACACTGAAGCTTTCTTT
clone_size: NA; d_call: TRBD2; j_call: TRBJ2-5; cdr3_length: 17; v_call: TRBV19; cdr3_aa: CASSHWWTSGSLETQYF; cdr3_nt: TGTGCCAGTAGTCATTGGTGGACTAGCGGGAGTTTGGAGACCCAGTACTTC